The 15 T cell receptor beta chains listed next were all sequenced from one sample in a study of T cell changes during pregnancy in multiple sclerosis. TCRdb keeps only in-frame clones here, not all; method: immunoSEQ multiplex PCR. The table has about 38,000 clones, approximately 91% seen once; the top ten hold 9% to 13%. The starting material was CD8+ T cells from peripheral blood mononuclear cells, obtained after pregnancy. These receptors were obtained from a female donor with multiple sclerosis, enrolled in a pregnancy study.

The V and J genes are TRBV7-3 and TRBJ2-2; the match to TRBD2 covers 9 bases. The CDR3 length is 17 residues. V lost 5 bases and J lost 5; bases outside the gene matches: 12. In germline, CDR1 is SGHTA, CDR2 FQGTGA. In DNA, the CDR3 is TGTGCCAGCAGCCCCCTGGGCGGGGGGGCTAGTACCGGGGAGCTGTTTTTT. Translated: CASSPLGGGASTGELFF.

The gene calls are TRBV19 and TRBJ1-5; D gene unclear. Germline lookup yields CDR1 LNHDA and CDR2 SQIVND (reference sequence). This CDR3 region has 12 residues. The V gene lost 4 bases and the J gene lost 7 bases, with 8 bases spanning the gap. DNA of the CDR3: TGTGCCAGTAGTACCTATCGGCAGCCCCAGCATTTT. Its translation is CASSTYRQPQHF.

The chain couples TRBV9 to TRBJ2-6, with D hard to call. Trimming removed 3 bases at V and 4 bases at J, with 14 bases between. CDR3 length: 16 residues. Per the germline V gene, CDR1 is SGDLS and CDR2 is YYNGEE. The CDR3 nucleotides read TGTGCCAGCAGCGCCCCCAGAGGATCCGGGGCCAACGTCCTGACTTTC. Translated, it gives CASSAPRGSGANVLTF.

The chain recombines TRBV29-1 with TRBJ1-2; D not resolved. V was clipped by 4 bases and J by 5 bases, with 11 bases between them. In germline, CDR1 is SQVTM, CDR2 ANQGSEA. This CDR3 spans 12 amino acids. The CDR3 is CSVALRGYGYTF. The CDR3 nucleotides are TGCAGCGTTGCCCTACGCGGGTATGGCTACACCTTC.

The DNA for the CDR3 is TGTGCCAGTAGTATACCCTTGGACAGGGCGGTCGGGGAGCTGTTTTTT. Translation: CASSIPLDRAVGELFF. J is TRBJ2-2 and V is TRBV19, with 8 bases fitting TRBD1. Trimming at V came to 2 bases and at J to 7 bases, leaving 9 bases not matched to a gene. Germline loops: CDR1 LNHDA, CDR2 SQIVND (reference sequence). The CDR3 contains 16 residues. The whole variable domain, remainder taken from reference TRBV19 and TRBJ2-2, is DGGITQSPKYLFRKEGQNVTLSCEQNLNHDAMYWYRQDPGQGLRLIYYSQIVNDFQKGDIAEGYSVSREKKESFPLTVTSAQKNPTAFYLCASSIPLDRAVGELFFGEGSRLTVL.

This clone was recorded a few times. This rearrangement joins TRBV5-6 to TRBJ2-7; 10 bases align to TRBD2. CDR3 length: 14 residues. Losses at the gene ends were 2 bases for V and 7 bases for J; bases not matched to a gene: 6. Germline V CDR1 and CDR2: SGHDT, YYEEEE. In DNA, the CDR3 is TGTGCCAGCAGCTTTGGGACTAGCGATAGGGAGCAGTACTTC. Its translation is CASSFGTSDREQYF.

The rearrangement uses TRBV2 and TRBJ1-4; D is unclear. The CDR3 runs to 11 residues. Germline lookup yields CDR1 SNHLY and CDR2 FYNNEI. The germline V and J ends were trimmed by 6 bases and 8 bases, with 7 bases remaining between them. The CDR3 reads CASRSREKLFF. CDR3 coding DNA: TGTGCCAGCAGAAGCAGGGAAAAACTGTTTTTT. Variable domain in full (rest from reference TRBV2 and TRBJ1-4): EPEVTQTPSHQVTQMGQEVILRCVPISNHLYFYWYRQILGQKVEFLVSFYNNEISEKSEIFDDQFSVERPDGSNFTLKIRSTKLEDSAMYFCASRSREKLFFGSGTQLSVL.

The chain recombines TRBV15 with TRBJ2-7; TRBD2 might be the D (5 bases). CDR1 and CDR2 from the germline V gene are LNHNV and YYDKDF (reference sequence). The CDR3 spans 13 residues. V lost 1 base to trimming and J lost 8 bases, with 12 bases between them. In DNA, the CDR3 is TGTGCCACCAGCAGAGGTGGACTTGGAAAGCAGTACTTC. Translating gives CATSRGGLGKQYF.

The genes are TRBV6-5 and TRBJ1-1; D is undetermined. Germline CDR1 is MNHEY and CDR2 is SVGAGI. Trimming shortened V by 2 bases and J by 5 bases, and 9 bases separated the two germline ends. The CDR3 is made up of 13 amino acids. CDR3 bases: TGTGCCAGCAGTTACGAGGGTGTAACTGAAGCTTTCTTT. Amino acids: CASSYEGVTEAFF.

To note about this clone: This likely comes from a read error, as the CDR3 has no conserved phenylalanine or tryptophan at its end. The rearrangement links TRBV4-1 to TRBJ2-7, with 7 bases lining up with TRBD1. CDR3 length equals 15 residues. Germline trimming cut 1 base from V and 5 bases from J; bases unmatched to any gene: 8. CDR1 and CDR2 (germline): MGHRA, YSYEKL. The CDR3 DNA reads as TGCGCCAGCAGCCAAGCCGACAGGGTTGGCGACGAGCAGTACCTC. Its translation: CASSQADRVGDEQYL.

This chain links TRBV27 with TRBJ2-5; 9 bases are a match to TRBD2. After removal of 4 bases from V and 2 bases from J, the junction contained 2 bases not matched to a gene. This CDR3 spans 14 amino acids. Germline lookup yields CDR1 MNHEY and CDR2 SMNVEV (reference sequence). CDR3 amino acids: CASSSLAGQETQYF. In DNA, the CDR3 is TGTGCCAGCAGTTCCCTAGCGGGGCAAGAGACCCAGTACTTC.

J is TRBJ2-1 and V is TRBV5-8; 10 nucleotides align to TRBD2. J lost 0 bases, V lost 6 bases, and 3 bases had no gene match. The germline gives CDR1 SGHTS, CDR2 YDEGEE. The CDR3 runs 15 residues. CDR3 nucleotides: TGTGCCAGCAACGAGCGGGGGGGCTCCTACAATGAGCAGTTCTTC. Translation gives CASNERGGSYNEQFF.

The rearrangement joins TRBV6-5 to TRBJ2-1, with 8 bases that match TRBD2. The CDR3 sequence is 14 residues long. CDR1 is MNHEY, CDR2 SVGAGI, per germline. The J segment lost 9 bases and the V segment lost 6 bases, leaving 10 bases of the junction unmatched. For the CDR3, the DNA is TGTGCCAGCAGACAATTAGCGGGGAAAAGTGAGCAGTTCTTC. This codes for CASRQLAGKSEQFF.

The chain joins TRBV19 to TRBJ1-5, with 8 bases aligning to TRBD1. J gave up 5 bases and V 5 bases, and 8 bases lay outside the gene matches. This CDR3 contains 15 residues. Germline V gives CDR1 LNHDA, CDR2 SQIVND (reference sequence). The CDR3 spells CASSPIRDRHQPQHF. The DNA for the CDR3 is TGTGCCAGTAGTCCCATCAGGGACAGGCATCAGCCCCAGCATTTT.

The DNA for the CDR3 is TGTGCCAGCAGTTTAACGGCGGCGGGATGGGATGAGCAGTTCTTC. Its protein is CASSLTAAGWDEQFF. This chain joins TRBV28 and TRBJ2-1; TRBD2 might be the D (6 bases). V was trimmed by 2 bases and J by 8 bases, leaving 16 bases between them. This CDR3 is built from 15 residues. Germline V gene lookup returns CDR1 MDHEN and CDR2 SYDVKM.